This T cell receptor (beta chain) came from a study of blood T cell repertoires in COVID-19. Study members were between about 18 and 95 years old and lived in roughly 24 US regions. Membership in each cohort depended on participant-reported clinical history. In Cohort 3, a recovered donor had either two negative PCRs, clearance, or symptom resolution. The CDR3 contains 15 residues. CDR1 is MNHEY, CDR2 SVGAGI, per germline. The V and J ends lost 5 bases and 0 bases respectively, with 12 bases between them. The protocol was immunoSEQ multiplex PCR, while the TCRdb copy is restricted to in-frame clones and leaves out a portion. The repertoire includes 250,000 to 300,000 clones, 85% to 90% of them detected once, and about 2% sits in the top ten.

The chain employs TRBV6-5 and TRBJ2-3, with a weak D call TRBD1 (6 bases). The receptor was isolated from an older woman who had recovered from COVID-19. Input material: PBMCs or T cells enriched from blood (not recorded which). The CDR3 sequence is CASSIGGLSTDTQYF. The CDR3 region has the DNA TGTGCCAGCAGTATAGGGGGATTAAGCACAGATACGCAGTATTTT.